A few counts support the clone carrying this TCR beta chain. V shed 7 bases and J shed 3 bases, with 21 bases lying between them. The germline V gene encodes CDR1 DFQATT and CDR2 SNEGSKA (reference sequence). The CDR3 totals 15 residues. This sample was included in a study of blood T cells in healthy people across ages. A second PCR of about 7 to 12 cycles used a sample-barcoded 5' primer and a J-beta primer mix. TCRdb used MiXCR to reprocess the 5' RACE reads, holding one entry per CDR3 protein. In the table there are about 1.1 million distinct CDR3 sequences, roughly two fifths of which are singletons.

The TCR sequence derives from a young man in good health. The V call is TRBV20-1, the J call TRBJ1-1; D uncertain. Sequences were obtained from blood. DNA for the CDR3: TGCAGTGTTGAACGGTCGACATTCTCGGACACTGAAGCTTTCTTT. Translating gives CSVERSTFSDTEAFF.